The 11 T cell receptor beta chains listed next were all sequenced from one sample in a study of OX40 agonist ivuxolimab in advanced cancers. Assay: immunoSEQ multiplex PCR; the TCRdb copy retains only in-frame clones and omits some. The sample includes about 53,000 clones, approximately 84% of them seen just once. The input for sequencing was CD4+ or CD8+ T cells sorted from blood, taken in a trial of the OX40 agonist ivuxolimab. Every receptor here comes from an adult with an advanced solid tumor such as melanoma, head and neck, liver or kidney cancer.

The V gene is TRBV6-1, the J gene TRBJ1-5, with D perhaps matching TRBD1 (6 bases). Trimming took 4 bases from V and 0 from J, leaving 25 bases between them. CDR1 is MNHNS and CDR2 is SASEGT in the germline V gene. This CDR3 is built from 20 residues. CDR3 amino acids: CASSAFLGAGEVFSNQPQHF. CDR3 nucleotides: TGTGCCAGCAGTGCCTTCTTAGGGGCAGGGGAGGTTTTTAGCAATCAGCCCCAGCATTTT.

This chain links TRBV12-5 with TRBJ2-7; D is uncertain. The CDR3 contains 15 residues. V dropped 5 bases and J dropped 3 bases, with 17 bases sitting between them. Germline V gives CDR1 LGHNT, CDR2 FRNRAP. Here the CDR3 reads CASGIYLSENYEQYF. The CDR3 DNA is TGTGCTAGTGGTATATATTTGAGCGAAAACTACGAGCAGTACTTC. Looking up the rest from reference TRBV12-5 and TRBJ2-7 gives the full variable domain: DARVTQTPRHKVTEMGQEVTMRCQPILGHNTVFWYRQTMMQGLELLAYFRNRAPLDDSGMPKDRFSAEMPDATLATLKIQPSEPRDSAVYFCASGIYLSENYEQYFGPGTRLTVT.

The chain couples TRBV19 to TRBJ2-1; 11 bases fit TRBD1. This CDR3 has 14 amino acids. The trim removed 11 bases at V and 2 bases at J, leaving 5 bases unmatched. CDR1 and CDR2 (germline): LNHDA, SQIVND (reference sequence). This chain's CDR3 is CASSGQGAYNEQFF. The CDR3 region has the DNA TGTGCCTCATCGGGACAGGGGGCCTACAATGAGCAGTTCTTC.

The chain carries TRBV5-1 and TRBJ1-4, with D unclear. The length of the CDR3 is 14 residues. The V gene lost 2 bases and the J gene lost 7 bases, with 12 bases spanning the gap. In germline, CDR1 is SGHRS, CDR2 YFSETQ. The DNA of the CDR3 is TGCGCCAGCAGCTTCGATGGCAGGTCTGAAAAACTGTTTTTT. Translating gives CASSFDGRSEKLFF.

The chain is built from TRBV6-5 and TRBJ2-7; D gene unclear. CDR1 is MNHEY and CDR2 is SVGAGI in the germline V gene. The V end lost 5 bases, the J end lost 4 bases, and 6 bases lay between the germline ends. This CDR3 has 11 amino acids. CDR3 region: CASSPKYEQYF. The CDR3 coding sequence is TGTGCCAGCAGTCCAAAGTACGAGCAGTACTTC.

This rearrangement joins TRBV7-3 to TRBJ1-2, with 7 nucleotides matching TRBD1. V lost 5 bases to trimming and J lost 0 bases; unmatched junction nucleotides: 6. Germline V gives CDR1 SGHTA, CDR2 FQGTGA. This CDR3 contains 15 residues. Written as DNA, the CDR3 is TGTGCCAGCAGCGAACAACAGGGGCCTAACTATGGCTACACCTTC. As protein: CASSEQQGPNYGYTF.

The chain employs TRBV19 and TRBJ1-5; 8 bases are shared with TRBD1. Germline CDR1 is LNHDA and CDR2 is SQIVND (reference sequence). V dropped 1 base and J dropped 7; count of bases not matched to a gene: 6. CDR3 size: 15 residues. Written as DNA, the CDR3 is TGTGCCAGTAGTATAGGGACAGGGATTCCACAGCCCCAGCATTTT. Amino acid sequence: CASSIGTGIPQPQHF.

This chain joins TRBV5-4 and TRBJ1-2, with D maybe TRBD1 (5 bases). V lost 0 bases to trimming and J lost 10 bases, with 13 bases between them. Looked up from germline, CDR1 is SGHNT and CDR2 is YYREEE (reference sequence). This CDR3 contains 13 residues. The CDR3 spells CASSLEEGRDYTF. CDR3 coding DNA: TGTGCCAGCAGCTTGGAAGAGGGCAGGGACTACACCTTC.

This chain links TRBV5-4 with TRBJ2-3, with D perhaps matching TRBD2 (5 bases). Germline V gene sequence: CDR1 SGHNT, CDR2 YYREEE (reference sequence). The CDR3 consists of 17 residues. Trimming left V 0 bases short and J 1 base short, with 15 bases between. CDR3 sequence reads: CASSLGSAKVGTDTQYF. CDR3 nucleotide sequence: TGTGCCAGCAGCTTGGGTAGCGCCAAAGTCGGCACAGATACGCAGTATTTT.

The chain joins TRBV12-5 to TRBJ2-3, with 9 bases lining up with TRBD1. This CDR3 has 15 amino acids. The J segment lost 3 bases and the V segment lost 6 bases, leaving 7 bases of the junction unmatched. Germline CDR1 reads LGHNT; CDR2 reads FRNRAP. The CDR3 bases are TGTGCTAGTGGCCCCCGGGACAGGGTGACAGATACGCAGTATTTT. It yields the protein CASGPRDRVTDTQYF.

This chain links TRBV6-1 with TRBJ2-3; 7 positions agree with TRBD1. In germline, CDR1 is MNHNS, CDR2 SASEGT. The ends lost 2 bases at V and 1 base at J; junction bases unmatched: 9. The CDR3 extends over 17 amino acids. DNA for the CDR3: TGTGCCAGCAGTGAAAGGCCCAAGGGGGCAGGCACAGATACGCAGTATTTT. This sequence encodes CASSERPKGAGTDTQYF.